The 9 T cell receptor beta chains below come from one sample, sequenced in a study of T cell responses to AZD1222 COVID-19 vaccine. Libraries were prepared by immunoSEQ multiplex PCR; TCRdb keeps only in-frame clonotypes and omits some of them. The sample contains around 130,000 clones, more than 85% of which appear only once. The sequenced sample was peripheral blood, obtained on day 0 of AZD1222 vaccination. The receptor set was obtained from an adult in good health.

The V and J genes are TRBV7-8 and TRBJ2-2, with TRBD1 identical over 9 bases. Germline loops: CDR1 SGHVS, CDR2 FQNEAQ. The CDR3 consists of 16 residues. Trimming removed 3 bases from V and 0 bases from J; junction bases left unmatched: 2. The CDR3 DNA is TGTGCCAGCAGCTTCGGACAGGGGACGAACACCGGGGAGCTGTTTTTT. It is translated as CASSFGQGTNTGELFF.

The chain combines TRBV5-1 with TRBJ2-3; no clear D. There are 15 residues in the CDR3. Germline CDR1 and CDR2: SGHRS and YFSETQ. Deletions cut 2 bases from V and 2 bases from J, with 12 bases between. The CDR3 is CASSFWVGNTDTQYF. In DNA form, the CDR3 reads TGCGCCAGCAGCTTTTGGGTGGGCAACACAGATACGCAGTATTTT.

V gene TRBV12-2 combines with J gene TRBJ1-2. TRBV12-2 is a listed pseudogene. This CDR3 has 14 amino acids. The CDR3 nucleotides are TGTGCAAGTCGCTCGGGTGAGGCTGCGTATGGCTACACCTTC. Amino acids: CASRSGEAAYGYTF.

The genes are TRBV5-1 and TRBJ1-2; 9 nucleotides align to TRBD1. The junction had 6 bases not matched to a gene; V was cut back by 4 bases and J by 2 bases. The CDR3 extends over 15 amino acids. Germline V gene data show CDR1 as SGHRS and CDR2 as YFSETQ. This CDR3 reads CASSVGGTGNYGYTF. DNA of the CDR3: TGCGCCAGCAGCGTTGGGGGGACAGGGAACTATGGCTACACCTTC.

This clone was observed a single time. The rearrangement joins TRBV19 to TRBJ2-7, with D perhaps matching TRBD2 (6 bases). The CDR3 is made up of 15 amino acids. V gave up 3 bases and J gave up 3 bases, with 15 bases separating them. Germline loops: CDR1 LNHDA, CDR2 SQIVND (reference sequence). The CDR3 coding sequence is TGTGCCAGTAGTATTGGATTTACGGGGGACTACGAGCAGTACTTC. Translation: CASSIGFTGDYEQYF.

CDR3: CASSLAGSHTGELFF. CDR3 bases: TGTGCCAGCAGCTTGGCAGGGAGTCATACCGGGGAGCTGTTTTTT. The chain carries TRBV5-4 and TRBJ2-2, with D perhaps given as TRBD1 or TRBD2 (5 bases each). CDR1 SGHNT and CDR2 YYREEE come from the germline V gene (reference sequence). CDR3 size: 15 residues. V gave up 0 bases and J gave up 5 bases, with 11 bases separating them.

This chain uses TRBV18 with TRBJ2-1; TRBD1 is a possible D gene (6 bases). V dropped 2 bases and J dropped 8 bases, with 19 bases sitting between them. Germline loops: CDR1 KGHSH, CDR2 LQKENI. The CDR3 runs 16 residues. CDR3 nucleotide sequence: TGTGCCAGCTCACCATCTGGGCAGGGGTCTAACGATGAGCAGTTCTTC. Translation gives CASSPSGQGSNDEQFF.

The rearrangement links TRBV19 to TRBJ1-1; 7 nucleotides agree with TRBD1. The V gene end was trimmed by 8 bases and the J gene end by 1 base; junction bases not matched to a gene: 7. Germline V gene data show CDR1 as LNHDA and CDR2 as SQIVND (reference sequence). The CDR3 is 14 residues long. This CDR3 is CASLDRAGNTEAFF. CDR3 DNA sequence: TGTGCCAGTCTCGACAGGGCGGGGAACACTGAAGCTTTCTTT.

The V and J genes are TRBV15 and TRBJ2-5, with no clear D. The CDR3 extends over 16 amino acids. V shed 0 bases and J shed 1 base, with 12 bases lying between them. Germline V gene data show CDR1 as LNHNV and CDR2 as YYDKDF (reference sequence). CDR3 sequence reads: CATSRDGVRLQETQYF. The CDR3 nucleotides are TGTGCCACCAGCAGAGATGGGGTCCGGCTCCAAGAGACCCAGTACTTC.